This T cell receptor beta chain was found in a study of cytomegalovirus exposure and HLA in healthy donors. Whole-study context: As an earlier analysis found, around 200 million T cells yielded about 120 million unique TCR beta sequences.

Remarks on this clone: Its antigen is not known.

PCR involved 60 Vbeta and 13 Jbeta primers. Clones were sequenced by immunoSEQ multiplex PCR, and TCRdb holds only the in-frame ones, with some missing. The data show 180,000 or so clones, with more than 65% seen just once and roughly 2.7% held by the top ten. The germline gives CDR1 MNHEY, CDR2 SMNVEV (reference sequence). The CDR3 totals 16 residues. J was trimmed by 7 bases and V by 8 bases; bases with no gene match: 15. Overall study findings and caveats: Accurate HLA-A and HLA-B prediction from TCR beta sequences was reported for most subjects. Later, an analysis found that common viral pathogens appeared to be linked with several of the most significant clusters.

The chain has TRBV27 and TRBJ2-1; 9 nucleotides agree with TRBD2. Sequencing was done on a sample of PBMCs. The receptor was derived from a female donor in good health and CMV-seronegative. CDR3 sequence (DNA): TGTGCCAGCCGTCCTATGATGGCTAGCGGGGAAAATGAGCAGTTCTTC. Translation gives CASRPMMASGENEQFF.